These 14 T cell receptor beta chains were all obtained from the same sample, sequenced in a study of T cell repertoires in cytomegalovirus infection. These receptors have no identified antigens. From the reads, TCRdb called clonotypes with MiXCR, one entry per CDR3 protein. In the table there are some 940,000 distinct CDR3 sequences, around 31% of which are singletons. The sequenced sample was cultured CD8+ T cells from PBMCs, obtained from culture after CMV antigen stimulation. The receptors shown here come from a human donor in good health (CMV status not recorded). Some clones in this sample may be carry-over from other donors' samples.

J is TRBJ2-5 and V is TRBV12-3 or TRBV12-4; 11 bases are a match to TRBD1. With 6 bases clipped from V and 4 bases from J, the junction kept 4 bases outside the gene matches. CDR3 length: 14 amino acids. CDR3 amino acids: CASSRTGGIETQYF. CDR3 nucleotides: TGTGCCAGCAGCCGGACAGGGGGCATAGAGACCCAGTACTTC.

This clonotype has more than one count but fewer than ten. This rearrangement joins TRBV4-1 to TRBJ1-2; no reliable D call. This CDR3 has 15 amino acids. V lost 4 bases to trimming and J lost 3 bases, with 15 bases between them. The germline V gene has CDR1 MGHRA and CDR2 YSYEKL. CDR3 bases: TGCGCCAGCAGCCCTACAGTGGGTCTTGACTATGGCTACACCTTC. Encoded protein: CASSPTVGLDYGYTF.

This clonotype was found a few times. The chain uses TRBV10-3 and TRBJ1-4; the match to TRBD1 covers 7 bases. The V gene's germline CDR1 is ENHRY and CDR2 SYGVKD. The V gene end was trimmed by 3 bases and the J gene end by 6 bases; junction bases not matched to a gene: 7. CDR3 length: 15 amino acids. CDR3 nucleotide sequence: TGTGCCATCAGTGAACCAGACAGGGTTGATGAAAAACTGTTTTTT. Encoded protein: CAISEPDRVDEKLFF.

This clonotype showed up many times. This chain joins TRBV12-3 or TRBV12-4 and TRBJ1-3, with a weak D call TRBD1 (5 bases). There are 14 residues in the CDR3. V gave up 6 bases and J gave up 2 bases, with 11 bases separating them. In DNA, the CDR3 is TGTGCCAGCAGCCCGCAGGGAACTGGAAACACCATATATTTT. This codes for CASSPQGTGNTIYF.

In its sample, this clonotype was seen once. The rearrangement joins TRBV7-9 to TRBJ2-3, with 7 bases aligning to TRBD2. V lost 1 base to trimming and J lost 5 bases; unmatched junction nucleotides: 3. The germline CDR1 and CDR2 sequences are SEHNR and FQNEAQ (reference sequence). This CDR3 region has 14 residues. DNA of the CDR3: TGTGCCAGCAGCTTAGAGGCTAGCGGAGATACGCAGTATTTT. As protein: CASSLEASGDTQYF.

This clonotype occurred a few times. The V and J genes are TRBV10-3 and TRBJ1-2; weak D call: TRBD1 (5 bases). Germline V gene data show CDR1 as ENHRY and CDR2 as SYGVKD. The ends were cut back, 6 bases at V and 8 bases at J, with 13 bases in the middle. The CDR3 covers 12 residues. In DNA, the CDR3 is TGTGCCATCAGGACGGTCAGGGACGGCTACACCTTC. Translation: CAIRTVRDGYTF.

This clonotype was detected only once. The J gene is TRBJ1-2, the V gene TRBV27, with a tentative D call TRBD1 (6 bases). Germline loops: CDR1 MNHEY, CDR2 SMNVEV (reference sequence). The CDR3 totals 15 residues. Trimming cost V 3 bases and J 4 bases, with 15 bases left between them. CDR3 DNA sequence: TGTGCCAGCAGTTTTGAGGGGGTAGGTCTCTATGGCTACACCTTC. Translating gives CASSFEGVGLYGYTF.

The rearrangement joins TRBV7-2 to TRBJ2-3; possibly TRBD2 for D (6 bases). Germline CDR1 SGHTA, CDR2 FQGNSA. CDR3 length equals 14 residues. With 5 bases removed from V and 6 bases from J, the gap between germline ends came to 15 bases. The CDR3 loop reads CASSNGTFWDTQYF. The DNA of the CDR3 is TGTGCCAGCAGCAACGGGACTTTTTGGGATACGCAGTATTTT.

This clonotype was counted a few times. The chain recombines TRBV12-3 or TRBV12-4 with TRBJ2-3; TRBD2 agrees at 16 bases. CDR3 length equals 18 residues. V dropped 6 bases and J dropped 0; count of bases not matched to a gene: 6. The CDR3 protein is CASRGGTSGGASTDTQYF. The CDR3 region has the DNA TGTGCCAGCAGGGGCGGGACTAGCGGGGGGGCTAGCACAGATACGCAGTATTTT.

This clonotype was picked up many times. V is TRBV7-8 and J is TRBJ2-7, with 7 bases that match TRBD1. Trimming took 6 bases from V and 4 from J; bases not matched to a gene: 12. CDR3 length: 15 residues. Germline V gene lookup returns CDR1 SGHVS and CDR2 FQNEAQ. This CDR3 reads CASSHPGTEIYEQYF. CDR3 sequence (DNA): TGTGCCAGCAGTCACCCCGGGACAGAAATTTACGAGCAGTACTTC.

The chain couples TRBV9 to TRBJ1-2, with D uncertain. Germline-derived CDR1 and CDR2 are SGDLS and YYNGEE. The V and J ends lost 4 bases and 4 bases respectively, with 14 bases between them. The CDR3 runs to 14 residues. CDR3 residues: CASSPWTAVYGYTF. The CDR3 region has the DNA TGTGCCAGCAGCCCTTGGACGGCCGTCTATGGCTACACCTTC.

This clonotype was detected only a few times. The rearrangement links TRBV7-9 to TRBJ2-2; TRBD1 matches at 7 bases. V trimming: 5 bases; J trimming: 1 base; junction bases outside the gene matches: 16. Germline loops: CDR1 SEHNR, CDR2 FQNEAQ (reference sequence). The CDR3 contains 19 residues. In DNA, the CDR3 is TGTGCCAGCAGCGAACCGGGACAGTATCTTAGTCAGAACACCGGGGAGCTGTTTTTT. Its translation: CASSEPGQYLSQNTGELFF. Full variable domain (outside the CDR3, taken from reference TRBV7-9 and TRBJ2-2): DTGVSQNPRHKITKRGQNVTFRCDPISEHNRLYWYRQTLGQGPEFLTYFQNEAQLEKSRLLSDRFSAERPKGSFSTLEIQRTEQGDSAMYLCASSEPGQYLSQNTGELFFGEGSRLTVL.

The J gene is TRBJ2-1, the V gene TRBV6-2 or TRBV6-3; D may be TRBD1 (5 bases). CDR1 MNHEY and CDR2 SVGEGT come from the germline V gene. The CDR3 extends over 15 amino acids. V dropped 5 bases and J dropped 3 bases, with 14 bases sitting between them. CDR3 residues: CASSTTGEYYNEQFF. CDR3 nucleotide sequence: TGTGCCAGCAGTACTACAGGAGAATACTACAATGAGCAGTTCTTC.

This clonotype has a handful of counts. CDR3 residues: CASSPRTENNEQFF. The CDR3 DNA sequence: TGTGCCAGCAGCCCCCGGACAGAGAACAATGAGCAGTTCTTC. The chain uses TRBV11-3 and TRBJ2-1, with D tentatively TRBD1 (6 bases). The CDR3 is 14 residues long. V lost 5 bases, J lost 5 bases, and 13 bases lay in between. The germline CDR1 and CDR2 sequences are SGHNT and YENEEA.